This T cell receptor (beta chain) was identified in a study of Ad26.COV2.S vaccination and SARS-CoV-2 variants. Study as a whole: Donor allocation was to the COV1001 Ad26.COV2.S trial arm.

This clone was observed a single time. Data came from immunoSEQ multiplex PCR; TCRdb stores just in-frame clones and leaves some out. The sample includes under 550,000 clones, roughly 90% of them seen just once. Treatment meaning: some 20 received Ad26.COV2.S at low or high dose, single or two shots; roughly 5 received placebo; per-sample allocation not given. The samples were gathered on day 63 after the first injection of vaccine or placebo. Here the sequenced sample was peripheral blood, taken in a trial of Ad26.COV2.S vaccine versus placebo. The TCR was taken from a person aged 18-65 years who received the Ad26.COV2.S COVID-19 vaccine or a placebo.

CDR3 sequence (DNA): TGTGCCAGCAGCCATGACGGCTCTAGCGGGGACGGCACAGATACGCAGTATTTT. Translation gives CASSHDGSSGDGTDTQYF. The chain uses TRBV7-2 and TRBJ2-3; 9 bases are shared with TRBD2. CDR1 and CDR2 from the germline V gene are SGHTA and FQGNSA. The CDR3 covers 18 residues. The V and J ends lost 5 bases and 1 base, in that order; junction bases with no gene match: 13.